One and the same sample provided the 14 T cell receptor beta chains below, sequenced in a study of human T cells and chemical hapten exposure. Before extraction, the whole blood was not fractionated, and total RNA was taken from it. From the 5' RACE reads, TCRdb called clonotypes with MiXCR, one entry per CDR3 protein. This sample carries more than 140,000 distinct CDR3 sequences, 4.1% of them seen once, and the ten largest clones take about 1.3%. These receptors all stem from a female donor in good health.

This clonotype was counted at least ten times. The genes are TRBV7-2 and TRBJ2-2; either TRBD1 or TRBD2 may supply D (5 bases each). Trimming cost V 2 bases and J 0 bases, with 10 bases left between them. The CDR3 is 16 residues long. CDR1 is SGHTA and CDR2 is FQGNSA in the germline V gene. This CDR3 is CASSLLRGSNTGELFF. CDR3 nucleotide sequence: TGTGCCAGCAGCTTACTCCGGGGCTCGAACACCGGGGAGCTGTTTTTT.

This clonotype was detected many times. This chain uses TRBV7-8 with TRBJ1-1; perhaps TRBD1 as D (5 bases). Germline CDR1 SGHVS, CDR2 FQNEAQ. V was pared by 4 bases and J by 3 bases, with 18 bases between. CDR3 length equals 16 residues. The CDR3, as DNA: TGTGCCAGCAGCTCCAATTTGGGGGGGATGCACACTGAAGCTTTCTTT. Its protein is CASSSNLGGMHTEAFF.

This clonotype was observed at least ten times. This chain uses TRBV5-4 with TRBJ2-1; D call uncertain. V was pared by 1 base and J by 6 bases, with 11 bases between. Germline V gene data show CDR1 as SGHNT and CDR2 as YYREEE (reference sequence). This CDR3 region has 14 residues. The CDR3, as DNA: TGTGCCAGCAGCTTGTTTTACGAGAGCAATGAGCAGTTCTTC. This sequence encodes CASSLFYESNEQFF. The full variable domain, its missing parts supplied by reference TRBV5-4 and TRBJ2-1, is ETGVTQSPTHLIKTRGQQVTLRCSSQSGHNTVSWYQQALGQGPQFIFQYYREEENGRGNFPPRFSGLQFPNYSSELNVNALELDDSALYLCASSLFYESNEQFFGPGTRLTVL.

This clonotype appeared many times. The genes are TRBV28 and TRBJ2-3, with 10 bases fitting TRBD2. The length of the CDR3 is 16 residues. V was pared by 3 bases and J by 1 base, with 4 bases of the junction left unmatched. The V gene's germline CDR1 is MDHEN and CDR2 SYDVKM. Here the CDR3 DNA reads TGTGCCAGCAGTTTGGTCACTAGCGGGGGCACAGATACGCAGTATTTT. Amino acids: CASSLVTSGGTDTQYF.

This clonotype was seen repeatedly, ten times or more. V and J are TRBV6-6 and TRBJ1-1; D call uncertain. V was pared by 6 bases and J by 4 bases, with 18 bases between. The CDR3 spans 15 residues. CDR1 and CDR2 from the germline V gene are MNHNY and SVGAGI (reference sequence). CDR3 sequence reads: CASRQSPYPPTEAFF. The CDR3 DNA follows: TGTGCCAGCAGGCAATCCCCTTATCCCCCCACTGAAGCTTTCTTT.

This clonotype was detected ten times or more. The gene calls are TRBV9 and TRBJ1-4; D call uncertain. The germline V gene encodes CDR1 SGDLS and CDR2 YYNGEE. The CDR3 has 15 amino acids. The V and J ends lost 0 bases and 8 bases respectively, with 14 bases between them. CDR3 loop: CASSVDPTSIEKLFF. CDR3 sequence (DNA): TGTGCCAGCAGCGTAGACCCCACCTCCATCGAAAAACTGTTTTTT.

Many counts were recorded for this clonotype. In DNA, the CDR3 is TGTGCCATCAGTGTTGGGGGAAACTCCTACGAGCAGTACTTC. Encoded protein: CAISVGGNSYEQYF. The V and J genes are TRBV10-3 and TRBJ2-7; D may correspond to TRBD1 or TRBD2 (5 bases each). Germline loops: CDR1 ENHRY, CDR2 SYGVKD. CDR3 size: 14 residues. Trimming removed 4 bases from V and 0 bases from J, with 10 bases in between.

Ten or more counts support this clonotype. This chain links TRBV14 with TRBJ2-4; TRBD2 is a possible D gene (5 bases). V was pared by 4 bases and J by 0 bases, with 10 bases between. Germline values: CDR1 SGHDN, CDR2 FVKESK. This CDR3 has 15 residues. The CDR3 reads CASSLEGPAKNIQYF. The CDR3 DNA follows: TGTGCCAGCAGCCTTGAGGGTCCAGCCAAAAACATTCAGTACTTC.

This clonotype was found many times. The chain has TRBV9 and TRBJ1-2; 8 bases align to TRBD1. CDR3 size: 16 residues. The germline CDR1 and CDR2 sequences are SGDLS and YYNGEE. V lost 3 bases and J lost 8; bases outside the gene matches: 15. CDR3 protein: CASSAPGGVGSRGYTF. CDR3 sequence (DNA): TGTGCCAGCAGCGCTCCAGGGGGCGTCGGGTCTCGAGGCTACACCTTC.

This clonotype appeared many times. In DNA form, the CDR3 reads TGCAGTGCTAGCATGAACACTGAAGCTTTCTTT. Its protein is CSASMNTEAFF. The V gene is TRBV20-1, the J gene TRBJ1-1; D call uncertain. In germline, CDR1 is DFQATT, CDR2 SNEGSKA (reference sequence). Trimming left V 3 bases short and J 0 bases short, with 2 bases between. The CDR3 runs to 11 residues.

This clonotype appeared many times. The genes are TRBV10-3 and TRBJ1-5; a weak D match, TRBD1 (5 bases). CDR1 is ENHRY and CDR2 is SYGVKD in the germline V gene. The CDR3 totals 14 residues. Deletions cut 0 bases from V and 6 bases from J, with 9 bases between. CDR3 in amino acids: CAISESRGFQPQHF. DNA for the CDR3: TGTGCCATCAGTGAGTCTAGGGGTTTTCAGCCCCAGCATTTT.

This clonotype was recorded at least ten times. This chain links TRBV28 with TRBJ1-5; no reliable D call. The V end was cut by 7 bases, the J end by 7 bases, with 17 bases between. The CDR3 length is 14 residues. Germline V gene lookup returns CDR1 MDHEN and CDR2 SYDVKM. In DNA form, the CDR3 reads TGTGCCAGCAACGCAGTTCATGGTCGACAGCCCCAGCATTTT. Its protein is CASNAVHGRQPQHF.

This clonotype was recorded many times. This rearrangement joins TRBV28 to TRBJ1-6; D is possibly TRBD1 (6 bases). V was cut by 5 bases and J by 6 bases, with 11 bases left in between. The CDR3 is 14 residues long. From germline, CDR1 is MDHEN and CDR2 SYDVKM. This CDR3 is CASSAPDSNSPLHF. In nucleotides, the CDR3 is TGTGCCAGCAGTGCCCCGGACAGTAATTCACCCCTCCACTTT.

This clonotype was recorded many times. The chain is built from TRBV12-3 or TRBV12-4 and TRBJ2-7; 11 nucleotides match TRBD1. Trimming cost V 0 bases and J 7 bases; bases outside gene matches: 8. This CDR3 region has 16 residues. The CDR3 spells CASSLAPADRGREQYF. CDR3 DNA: TGTGCCAGCAGTTTAGCGCCCGCGGACAGGGGGCGAGAGCAGTACTTC.